The T cell receptor beta chain described here comes from a study of T cell repertoires in cytomegalovirus infection. This clonotype was counted a few times. Its specificity is unknown. General study points: HLA-C-restricted CMV clonotypes gave the most frequent clonotype in two of eight donors. Frequencies of public TCR beta families were cumulated, and this identified carriers of CMV plus the relevant HLA.

TCRdb reprocessed the reads via MiXCR and lists one record per CDR3 protein. The sample carries about 530,000 distinct CDR3 sequences, about 30% recorded once. Trimming left V 1 base short and J 3 bases short, with 9 bases between. The CDR3 has 13 amino acids. Germline assignment: CDR1 DFQATT and CDR2 SNEGSKA (reference sequence). The rearrangement joins TRBV20-1 to TRBJ1-1; TRBD1 is a possible D gene (5 bases). The sample was PBMCs. This TCR was sampled from a human donor in good health (CMV status not recorded). Some clones in this sample may be carry-over from other donors' samples. The CDR3 nucleotides are TGCAGTGCTAGAGGAGGGGTGTACACTGAAGCTTTCTTT. This sequence encodes CSARGGVYTEAFF.